This TCR beta chain was retrieved from a study of a mutant IDH1 vaccine in newly diagnosed glioma. Study as a whole: Patients were given eight vaccinations, scheduled in weeks 1, 3, 5, 7, 11, 15, 19 and 23. Patients got their first vaccination 4-6 weeks after radiotherapy alone, or with temozolomide cycles. Treated patients, 62.5% male and roughly 40% female, averaged about 42 years of age. It was radiotherapy, temozolomide, or both that patients received previously, with most receiving both.

As for time point: week 11, during vaccination. Doses comprised 300 ug of mutant IDH1 20-mer peptide each, plus topical imiquimod. The repertoire was sequenced with immunoSEQ multiplex PCR; TCRdb's copy has only in-frame clones and lacks some. This repertoire shows tens of thousands of clones, roughly four fifths found once; its top ten account for around 3.5%. Turning to this clone: What it recognizes is unknown.

This clonotype originated in a man between 25 and 39 years old with glioma. The specimen comprised PBMCs, sampled from a glioma patient whose treatment included an IDH1 peptide vaccine.

The DNA of the CDR3 is TGTGCCAGCCAGGTGGGGGCGCGGGACACCGGGGAGCTGTTTTTT. Translation gives CASQVGARDTGELFF. J is TRBJ2-2 and V is TRBV28, with D perhaps TRBD1 (6 bases). This CDR3 is built from 15 residues. Germline V lookup: CDR1 MDHEN, CDR2 SYDVKM. The V end was cut by 8 bases, the J end by 3 bases, with 16 bases between.